This TCR beta chain derives from a study of cytomegalovirus exposure and HLA in healthy donors. This clone appeared once. Its antigen is undetermined. TCRdb keeps only in-frame clones here, not all; method: immunoSEQ multiplex PCR. The sample consists of roughly 45,000 clones, around nine tenths of them appearing once. CDR3 length: 15 amino acids. Germline CDR1 reads SNHLY; CDR2 reads FYNNEI. The V gene lost 6 bases and the J gene lost 5 bases, with 19 bases spanning the gap. The approximately 120-subject validation cohort, separate from the approximately 630-subject first cohort, included the donors. Findings and caveats of the study: Cytomegalovirus-associated status was assigned to more than 150 TCR beta chains. Despite most TCR sequences being rare, some public TCRs occurred in many donors.

Material: PBMCs. This chain joins TRBV2 and TRBJ1-2; D possibly corresponds to TRBD1 (5 bases). This TCR was recovered from a man aged 18 to 30 in good health and CMV-seronegative. CDR3 DNA: TGTGCCAGCAGGGGACCGGGACTGAGAAATTATGGCTACACCTTC. Residues: CASRGPGLRNYGYTF. The variable domain in full, with the rest retrieved from reference TRBV2 and TRBJ1-2, is EPEVTQTPSHQVTQMGQEVILRCVPISNHLYFYWYRQILGQKVEFLVSFYNNEISEKSEIFDDQFSVERPDGSNFTLKIRSTKLEDSAMYFCASRGPGLRNYGYTFGSGTRLTVV.